This entry is about one T cell receptor beta chain. The antigen remains undetermined. The PCR was carried out with 60 Vbeta primers and 13 Jbeta primers. The data were produced by immunoSEQ multiplex PCR, yet TCRdb's version contains in-frame clones alone and is incomplete. The table lists about 150,000 clones, around 70% of them singletons. Germline CDR1 reads LNHDA; CDR2 reads SQIVND (reference sequence). The V gene end was trimmed by 3 bases and the J gene end by 8 bases; junction bases not matched to a gene: 7. This CDR3 contains 15 residues. The sample comes from a study of cytomegalovirus exposure and HLA in healthy donors. Study findings and constraints: Across donors, presence/absence analyses took sequencing depth to be roughly uniform. In a later analysis, common viral pathogens appeared linked to several of the most significant clusters.

The specimen was PBMCs. The TCR comes from a man between 40 and 49 years old in good health and CMV-seronegative. This rearrangement joins TRBV19 to TRBJ1-6; 7 positions agree with TRBD1. Here the CDR3 DNA reads TGTGCCAGTAGTATCTCGCGACAGGGAGATTCACCCCTCCACTTT. Its translation is CASSISRQGDSPLHF.